This T cell receptor beta chain was identified during a study of blood T cell repertoires in COVID-19. Authors' data handling: Amplification of reference gene primers provided the estimated nucleated cell counts. The table came from immunoSEQ multiplex PCR; TCRdb's copy has only in-frame clones and leaves some out. D and trimming were read from the DNA, whereas the V and J calls and clone size are those reported in that table. The repertoire has approximately 250,000 clones, roughly 83% of them found once; the top ten carry around 6%. The CDR3 consists of 16 residues. This sequence joins TRBV21-1 and TRBJ1-5. TRBV21-1 corresponds to a pseudogene. Sequenced input: peripheral blood. This TCR derives from a woman older than 75 with COVID-19, enrolled during active disease. The CDR3 DNA follows: TGTGCCAGCAGCAAGACTCCGGGGGACGACTATCAGCCCCAGCATTTT. Translation gives CASSKTPGDDYQPQHF.